This TCR beta chain was documented in a study of T-cell reconstitution after alpha-beta-depleted transplantation in children. Researchers prepared the TCRbeta library using unique molecular identifiers, the study reports. TCRdb analysed the PCR reads with MiXCR anew, one entry per CDR3 protein. The table shows over 150,000 distinct CDR3 sequences, with around 7% occurring only once. General observations from the study: Expanded graft clones numbering several hundred reportedly gave rise to alpha-beta T cells about two months after transplant.

With respect to this clonotype: Its antigen is still unknown.

V was clipped by 2 bases and J by 2 bases; unmatched bases: 5. This CDR3 has 15 amino acids. From germline, CDR1 is LNHNV and CDR2 YYDKDF (reference sequence). V is TRBV15 and J is TRBJ2-5; 7 bases are a match to TRBD1. This material consisted of PBMCs, taken before TCRalphabeta/CD19-depleted stem cell transplant. This receptor was taken from a boy under 10 years old with acute lymphoblastic leukemia, due to receive a stem cell transplant. CDR3 sequence reads: CATSRSRGQQETQYF. In DNA form, the CDR3 reads TGTGCCACCAGCAGATCCCGGGGACAGCAAGAGACCCAGTACTTC.